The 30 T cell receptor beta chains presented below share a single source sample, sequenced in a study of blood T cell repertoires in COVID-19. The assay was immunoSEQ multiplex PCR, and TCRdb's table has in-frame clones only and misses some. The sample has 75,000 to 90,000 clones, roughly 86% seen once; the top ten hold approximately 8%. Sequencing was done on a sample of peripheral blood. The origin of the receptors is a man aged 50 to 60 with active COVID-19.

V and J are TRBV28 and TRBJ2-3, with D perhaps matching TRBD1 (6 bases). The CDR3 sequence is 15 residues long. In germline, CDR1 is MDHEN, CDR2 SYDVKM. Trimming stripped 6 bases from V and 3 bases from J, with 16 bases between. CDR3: CASRRGVRGTDTQYF. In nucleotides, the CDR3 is TGTGCCAGCAGGCGTGGGGTAAGGGGGACAGATACGCAGTATTTT.

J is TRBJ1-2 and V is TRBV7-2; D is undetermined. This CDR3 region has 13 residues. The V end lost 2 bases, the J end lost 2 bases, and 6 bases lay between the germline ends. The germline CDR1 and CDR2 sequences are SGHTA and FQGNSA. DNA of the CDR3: TGTGCCAGCAGCTTAAACAGAAACTATGGCTACACCTTC. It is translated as CASSLNRNYGYTF.

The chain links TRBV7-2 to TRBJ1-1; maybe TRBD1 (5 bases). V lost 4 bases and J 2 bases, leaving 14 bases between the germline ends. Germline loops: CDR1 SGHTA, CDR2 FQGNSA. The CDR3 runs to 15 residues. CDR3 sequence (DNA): TGTGCCAGCAGCTCAGGGTATTTGCGAAACACTGAAGCTTTCTTT. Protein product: CASSSGYLRNTEAFF.

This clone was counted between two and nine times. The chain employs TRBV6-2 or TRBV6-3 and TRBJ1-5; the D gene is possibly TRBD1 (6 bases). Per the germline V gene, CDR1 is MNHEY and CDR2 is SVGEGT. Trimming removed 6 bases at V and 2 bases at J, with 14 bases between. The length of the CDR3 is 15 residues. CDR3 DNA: TGTGCCAGCAGCCCCATGGGGGCTGGCAATCAGCCCCAGCATTTT. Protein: CASSPMGAGNQPQHF.

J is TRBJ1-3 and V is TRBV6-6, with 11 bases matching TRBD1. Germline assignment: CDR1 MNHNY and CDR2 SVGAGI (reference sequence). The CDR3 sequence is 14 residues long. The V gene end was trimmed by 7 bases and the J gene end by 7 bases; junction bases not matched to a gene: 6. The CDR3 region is CASKKGQGDNTIYF. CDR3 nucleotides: TGTGCCAGCAAAAAGGGACAGGGGGACAACACCATATATTTT.

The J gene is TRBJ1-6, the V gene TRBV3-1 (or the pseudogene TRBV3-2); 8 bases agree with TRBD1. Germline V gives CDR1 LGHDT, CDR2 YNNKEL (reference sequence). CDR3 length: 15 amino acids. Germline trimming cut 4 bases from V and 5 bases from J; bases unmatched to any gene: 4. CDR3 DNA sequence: TGTGCCAGCAGCCCTCGGGACAGGAATAATTCACCCCTCCACTTT. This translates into CASSPRDRNNSPLHF.

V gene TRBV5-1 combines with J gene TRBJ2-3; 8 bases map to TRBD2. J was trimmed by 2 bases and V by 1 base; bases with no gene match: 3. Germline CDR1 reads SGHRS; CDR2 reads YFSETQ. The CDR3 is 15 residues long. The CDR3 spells CASSLTSGPTDTQYF. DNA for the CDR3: TGCGCCAGCAGCTTGACTAGCGGACCCACAGATACGCAGTATTTT.

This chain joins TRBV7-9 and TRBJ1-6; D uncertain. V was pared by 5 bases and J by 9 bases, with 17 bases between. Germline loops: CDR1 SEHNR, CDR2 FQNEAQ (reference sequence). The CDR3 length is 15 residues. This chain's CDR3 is CASSPGGTEGSPLHF. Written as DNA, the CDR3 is TGTGCCAGCAGCCCAGGAGGTACCGAAGGTTCACCCCTCCACTTT.

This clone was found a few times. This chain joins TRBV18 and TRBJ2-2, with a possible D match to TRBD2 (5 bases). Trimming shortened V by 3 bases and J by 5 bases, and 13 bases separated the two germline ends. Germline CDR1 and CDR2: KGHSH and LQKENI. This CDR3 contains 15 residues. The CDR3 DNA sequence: TGTGCCAGCTCACCGGGGTCATCGGGAACCGGGGAGCTGTTTTTT. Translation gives CASSPGSSGTGELFF.

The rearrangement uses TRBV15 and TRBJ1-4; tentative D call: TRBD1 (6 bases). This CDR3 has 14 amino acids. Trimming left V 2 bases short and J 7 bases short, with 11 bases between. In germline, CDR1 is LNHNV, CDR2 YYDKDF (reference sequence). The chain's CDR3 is CATSRWGQGEKLFF. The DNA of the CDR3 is TGTGCCACCAGCAGATGGGGGCAGGGTGAAAAACTGTTTTTT.

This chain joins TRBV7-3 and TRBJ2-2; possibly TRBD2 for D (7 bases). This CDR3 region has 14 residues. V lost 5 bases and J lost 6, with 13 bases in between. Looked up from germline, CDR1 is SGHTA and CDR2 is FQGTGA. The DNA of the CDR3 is TGTGCCAGCAGCCCTACAGGGAGGGCCGGGGAGCTGTTTTTT. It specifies CASSPTGRAGELFF.

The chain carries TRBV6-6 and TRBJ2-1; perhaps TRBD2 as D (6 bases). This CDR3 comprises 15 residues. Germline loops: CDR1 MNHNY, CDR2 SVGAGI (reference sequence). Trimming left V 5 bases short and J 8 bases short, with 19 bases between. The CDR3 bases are TGTGCCAGCAGTCGAGGGGACTGGAGGATGGATGAGCAGTTCTTC. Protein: CASSRGDWRMDEQFF.

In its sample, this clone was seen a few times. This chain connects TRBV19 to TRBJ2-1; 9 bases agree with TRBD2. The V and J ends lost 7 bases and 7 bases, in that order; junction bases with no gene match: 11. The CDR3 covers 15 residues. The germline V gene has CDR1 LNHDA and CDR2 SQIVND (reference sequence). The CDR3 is CASIRLAALKNEQFF. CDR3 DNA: TGTGCCAGTATCCGACTAGCGGCCTTAAAAAATGAGCAGTTCTTC.

DNA for the CDR3: TGTGCCAGCAGCCGTTTTAAACGGGGCAATGAGCAGTTCTTC. It encodes CASSRFKRGNEQFF. The chain couples TRBV6-5 to TRBJ2-1; weak D call: TRBD2 (5 bases). This CDR3 region has 14 residues. Germline lookup yields CDR1 MNHEY and CDR2 SVGAGI. V was clipped by 6 bases and J by 6 bases, with 15 bases between them.

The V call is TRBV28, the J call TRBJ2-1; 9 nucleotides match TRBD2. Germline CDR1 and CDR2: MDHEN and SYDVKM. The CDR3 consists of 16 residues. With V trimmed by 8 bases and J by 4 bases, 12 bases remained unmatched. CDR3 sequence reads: CASYSRAGGSYNEQFF. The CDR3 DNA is TGTGCCAGCTACTCCCGGGCGGGGGGGTCGTACAATGAGCAGTTCTTC.

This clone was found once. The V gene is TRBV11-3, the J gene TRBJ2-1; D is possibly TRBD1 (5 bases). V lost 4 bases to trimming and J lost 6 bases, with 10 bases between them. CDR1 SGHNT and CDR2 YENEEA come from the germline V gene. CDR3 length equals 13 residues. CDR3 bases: TGTGCCAGCAGCTCAAGGGGTGTCAATGAGCAGTTCTTC. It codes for CASSSRGVNEQFF.

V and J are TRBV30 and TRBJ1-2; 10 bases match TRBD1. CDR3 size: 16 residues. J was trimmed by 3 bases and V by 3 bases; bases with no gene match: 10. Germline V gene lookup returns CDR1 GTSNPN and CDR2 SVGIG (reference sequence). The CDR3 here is CAWSPGQGYGHYGYTF. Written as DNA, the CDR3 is TGTGCCTGGAGCCCGGGACAGGGGTACGGGCACTATGGCTACACCTTC.

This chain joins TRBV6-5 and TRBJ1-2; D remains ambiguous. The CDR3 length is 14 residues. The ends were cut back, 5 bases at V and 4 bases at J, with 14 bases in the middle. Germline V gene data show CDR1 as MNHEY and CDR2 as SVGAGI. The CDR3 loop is CASSILQPGYGYTF. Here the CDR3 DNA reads TGTGCCAGCAGTATCCTACAACCAGGCTATGGCTACACCTTC.

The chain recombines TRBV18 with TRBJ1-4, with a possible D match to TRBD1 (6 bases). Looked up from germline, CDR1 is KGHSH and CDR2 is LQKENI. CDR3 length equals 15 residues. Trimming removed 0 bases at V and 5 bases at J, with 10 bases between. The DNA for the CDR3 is TGTGCCAGCTCACCACCGGCCAGGGGCAATGAAAAACTGTTTTTT. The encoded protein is CASSPPARGNEKLFF.

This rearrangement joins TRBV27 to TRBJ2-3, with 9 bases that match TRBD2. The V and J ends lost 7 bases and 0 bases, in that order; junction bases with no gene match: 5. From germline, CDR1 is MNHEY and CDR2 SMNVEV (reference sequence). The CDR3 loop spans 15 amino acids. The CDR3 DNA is TGTGCCAGCAATAGACTAGCGGCTAGCACAGATACGCAGTATTTT. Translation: CASNRLAASTDTQYF.

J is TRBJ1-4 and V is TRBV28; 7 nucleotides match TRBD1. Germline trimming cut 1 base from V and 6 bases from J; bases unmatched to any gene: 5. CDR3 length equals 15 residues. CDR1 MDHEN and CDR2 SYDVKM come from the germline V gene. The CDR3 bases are TGTGCCAGCAGTTTATCAACAGGGGAGGATGAAAAACTGTTTTTT. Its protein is CASSLSTGEDEKLFF.

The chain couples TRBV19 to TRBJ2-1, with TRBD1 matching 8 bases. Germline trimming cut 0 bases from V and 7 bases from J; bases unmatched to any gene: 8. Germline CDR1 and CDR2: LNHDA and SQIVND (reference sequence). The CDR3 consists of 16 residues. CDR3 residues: CASSIDLEQGVNEQFF. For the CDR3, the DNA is TGTGCCAGTAGTATAGATCTTGAACAGGGGGTGAATGAGCAGTTCTTC.

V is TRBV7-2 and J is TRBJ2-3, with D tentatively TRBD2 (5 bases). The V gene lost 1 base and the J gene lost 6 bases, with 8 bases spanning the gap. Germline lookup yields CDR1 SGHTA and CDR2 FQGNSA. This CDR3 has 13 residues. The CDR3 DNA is TGTGCCAGCAGCTTAGGTCGGAGGGATACGCAGTATTTT. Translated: CASSLGRRDTQYF.

The DNA for the CDR3 is TGCGCCAGCAGCTGGAGAGGACAGGGGACACTTTACGAGCAGTACTTC. It encodes CASSWRGQGTLYEQYF. This chain uses TRBV5-1 with TRBJ2-7; 9 bases align to TRBD1. CDR1 is SGHRS and CDR2 is YFSETQ in the germline V gene. J lost 4 bases, V lost 3 bases, and 11 bases had no gene match. The CDR3 is made up of 16 amino acids.

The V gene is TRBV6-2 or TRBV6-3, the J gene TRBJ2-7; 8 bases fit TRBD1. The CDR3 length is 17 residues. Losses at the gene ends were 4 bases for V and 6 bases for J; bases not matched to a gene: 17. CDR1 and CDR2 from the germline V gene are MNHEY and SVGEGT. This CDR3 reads CASSSQPLGQGRGEQYF. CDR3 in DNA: TGTGCCAGCAGTTCTCAACCCCTAGGACAGGGCCGCGGCGAGCAGTACTTC.

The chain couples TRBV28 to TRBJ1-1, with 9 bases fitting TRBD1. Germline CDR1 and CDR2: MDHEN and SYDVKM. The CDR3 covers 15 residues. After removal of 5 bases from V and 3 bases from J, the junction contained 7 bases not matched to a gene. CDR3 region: CASSTGGAGDTEAFF. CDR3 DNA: TGTGCCAGCAGTACAGGGGGCGCGGGGGACACTGAAGCTTTCTTT.

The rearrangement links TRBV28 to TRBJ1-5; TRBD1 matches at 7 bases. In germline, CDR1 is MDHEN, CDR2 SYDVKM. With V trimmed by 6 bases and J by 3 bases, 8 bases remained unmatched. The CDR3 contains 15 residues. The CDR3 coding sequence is TGTGCCAGCAGCTCACAGGGGCCGATCAATCAGCCCCAGCATTTT. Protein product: CASSSQGPINQPQHF.

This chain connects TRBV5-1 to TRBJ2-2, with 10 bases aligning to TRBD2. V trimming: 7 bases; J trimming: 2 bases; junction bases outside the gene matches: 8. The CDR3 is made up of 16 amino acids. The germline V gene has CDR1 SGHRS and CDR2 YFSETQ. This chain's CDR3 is CASSPTSGVNTGELFF. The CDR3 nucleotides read TGCGCCAGCTCCCCCACTAGCGGGGTTAACACCGGGGAGCTGTTTTTT.

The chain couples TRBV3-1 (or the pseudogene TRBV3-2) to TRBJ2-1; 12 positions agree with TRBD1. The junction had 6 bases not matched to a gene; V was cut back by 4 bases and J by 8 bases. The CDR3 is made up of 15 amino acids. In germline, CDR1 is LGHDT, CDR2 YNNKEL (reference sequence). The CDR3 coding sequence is TGTGCCAGCAGCCCGATCGGGACAGGGGGCGATGAGCAGTTCTTC. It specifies CASSPIGTGGDEQFF.

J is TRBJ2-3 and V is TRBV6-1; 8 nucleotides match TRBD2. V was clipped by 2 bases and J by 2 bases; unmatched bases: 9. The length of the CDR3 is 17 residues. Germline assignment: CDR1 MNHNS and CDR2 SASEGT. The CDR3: CASSERFLAGPTDTQYF. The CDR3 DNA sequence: TGTGCCAGCAGTGAAAGGTTTCTAGCGGGTCCCACAGATACGCAGTATTTT.